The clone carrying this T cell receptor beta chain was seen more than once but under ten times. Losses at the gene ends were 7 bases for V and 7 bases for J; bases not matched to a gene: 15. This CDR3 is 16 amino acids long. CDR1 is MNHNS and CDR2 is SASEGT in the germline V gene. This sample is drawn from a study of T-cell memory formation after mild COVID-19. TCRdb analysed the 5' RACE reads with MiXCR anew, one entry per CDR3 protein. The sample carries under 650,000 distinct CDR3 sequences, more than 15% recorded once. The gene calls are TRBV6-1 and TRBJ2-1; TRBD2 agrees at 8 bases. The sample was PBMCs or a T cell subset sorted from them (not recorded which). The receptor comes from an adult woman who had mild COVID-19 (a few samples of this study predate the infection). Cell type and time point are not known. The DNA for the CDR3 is TGTGCCAGCACCGGGATAGCGGGACAAGAGAGGAATGAGCAGTTCTTC. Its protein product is CASTGIAGQERNEQFF.